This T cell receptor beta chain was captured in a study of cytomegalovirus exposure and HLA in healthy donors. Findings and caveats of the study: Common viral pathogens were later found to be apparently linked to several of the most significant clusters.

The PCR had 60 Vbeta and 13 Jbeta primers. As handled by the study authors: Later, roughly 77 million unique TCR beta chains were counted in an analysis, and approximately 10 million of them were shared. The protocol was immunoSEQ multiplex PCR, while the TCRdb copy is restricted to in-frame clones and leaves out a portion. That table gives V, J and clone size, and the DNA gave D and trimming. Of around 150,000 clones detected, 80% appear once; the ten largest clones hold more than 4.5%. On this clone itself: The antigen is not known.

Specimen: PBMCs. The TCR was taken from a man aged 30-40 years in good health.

For the CDR3, the DNA is TGTGCCAGCAGTTCCCTTAGCGGGAGGGCCGATGAGCAGTTCTTC. Amino acid sequence: CASSSLSGRADEQFF. This chain uses TRBV27 with TRBJ2-1; 11 bases fit TRBD2. Germline V gene lookup returns CDR1 MNHEY and CDR2 SMNVEV (reference sequence). The trim removed 4 bases at V and 8 bases at J, leaving 7 bases unmatched. The CDR3 length is 15 residues.